This T cell receptor beta chain was sequenced for a study of radiotherapy plus CTLA-4 blockade in lung cancer. Only in-frame clones appear in the TCRdb table, and some are missing; sequencing was by immunoSEQ multiplex PCR. This repertoire shows 35,000 to 50,000 clones, approximately 73% found once; its top ten account for about 3.8%. With regard to this clone: Its antigen is unidentified.

Study-wide results and limits: The study found tumor-derived TCR clones expanded in blood after radiotherapy plus ipilimumab.

In germline, CDR1 is SGHAT, CDR2 FQNNGV. CDR3 length: 15 residues. The V end lost 1 base, the J end lost 0 bases, and 7 bases lay between the germline ends. The chain combines TRBV11-2 with TRBJ2-1; D is uncertain. This sequence originates from a human donor with non-small cell lung cancer who had a complete response to radiotherapy plus ipilimumab. The sequencing used peripheral blood, collected from a patient treated with radiotherapy plus ipilimumab. The CDR3 loop is CASSLVSYSYNEQFF. In DNA, the CDR3 is TGTGCCAGCAGCTTAGTGTCCTACTCCTACAATGAGCAGTTCTTC.